The 28 T cell receptor beta chains below were found in one sample sequenced in a study of shared T cell receptors in the human thymus. The protocol was immunoSEQ multiplex PCR, while the TCRdb copy is restricted to in-frame clones and leaves out a portion. Found here are hundreds of thousands of clones, 70% to 90% of them singletons; the top ten hold 0.0094%. The data also belong to a second study, concerning human thymus T cells.

Material: thymocytes. These receptors all stem from a boy younger than two with a congenital heart defect.

The chain joins TRBV30 to TRBJ2-5; TRBD2 might be the D (5 bases). The DNA end lines up better with TRBJ2-7; the J call may be wrong. The CDR3 runs to 14 residues. Germline V CDR1 and CDR2: GTSNPN, SVGIG (reference sequence). CDR3 bases: TGTGCCTGGAGTGAGGACGGGAACCTCTACGAGCAGTACTTC. Amino acids: CAWSEDGNLYEQYF.

The chain uses TRBV5-6 and TRBJ1-1, with a possible D match to TRBD1 (6 bases). This CDR3 spans 13 amino acids. CDR1 SGHDT and CDR2 YYEEEE come from the germline V gene. The germline V and J ends were trimmed by 4 bases and 4 bases, with 11 bases remaining between them. CDR3 loop: CASSPAGATEAFF. The CDR3 DNA is TGTGCCAGCAGCCCCGCGGGGGCCACTGAAGCTTTCTTT.

The chain employs TRBV6-6 and TRBJ1-5, with 7 nucleotides matching TRBD1. The CDR3 is 14 amino acids. V gave up 5 bases and J gave up 4 bases; unmatched junction bases: 5. CDR1 MNHNY and CDR2 SVGAGI come from the germline V gene (reference sequence). CDR3 loop: CASSKGTANQPQHF. Written as DNA, the CDR3 is TGTGCCAGCAGTAAGGGGACAGCAAATCAGCCCCAGCATTTT.

This sequence joins TRBV19 and TRBJ2-2, with D unresolved. V lost 9 bases and J 1 base, leaving 24 bases between the germline ends. Germline-derived CDR1 and CDR2 are LNHDA and SQIVND (reference sequence). This CDR3 region has 18 residues. CDR3 in DNA: TGTGCCAGGTGGCCCCTCGAGCGACCAACCGAGAACACCGGGGAGCTGTTTTTT. Translating gives CARWPLERPTENTGELFF.

The chain links TRBV28 to TRBJ2-1; D gene ambiguous. The CDR3 loop spans 13 amino acids. V lost 5 bases, J lost 8 bases, and 13 bases lay in between. Germline V lookup: CDR1 MDHEN, CDR2 SYDVKM. The CDR3 here is CASSPHSLDEQFF. The CDR3 DNA sequence: TGTGCCAGCAGTCCCCATAGTCTCGATGAGCAGTTCTTC.

The chain employs TRBV4-3 and TRBJ1-2; D is unclear. The CDR3 is 13 amino acids. V lost 2 bases and J 6 bases, leaving 10 bases between the germline ends. CDR1 is LGHNA and CDR2 is YSLEER in the germline V gene. CDR3 sequence: CASSQYYTDGYTF. In DNA form, the CDR3 reads TGCGCCAGCAGCCAATACTACACCGATGGCTACACCTTC.

This clone was seen just once. V usage is TRBV11-2 and J usage is TRBJ2-7; 9 bases are shared with TRBD2. The ends lost 6 bases at V and 3 bases at J; junction bases unmatched: 15. Germline V gene lookup returns CDR1 SGHAT and CDR2 FQNNGV. CDR3 length equals 17 residues. Here the CDR3 reads CASSIDRVASGIYEQYF. In DNA form, the CDR3 reads TGTGCCAGCAGTATAGACAGGGTGGCTAGCGGGATCTACGAGCAGTACTTC.

The V gene is TRBV28, the J gene TRBJ1-5; D gene uncertain. CDR1 is MDHEN and CDR2 is SYDVKM in the germline V gene. V was trimmed by 5 bases and J by 5 bases, leaving 16 bases between them. The CDR3 is 15 residues long. DNA of the CDR3: TGTGCCAGCAGTCCCGTCCACCATAGTGATCAGCCCCAGCATTTT. Its protein is CASSPVHHSDQPQHF.

The chain is built from TRBV4-1 and TRBJ2-2, with 9 bases that match TRBD2. Germline assignment: CDR1 MGHRA and CDR2 YSYEKL. CDR3 length: 19 residues. Trimming took 3 bases from V and 1 from J; bases not matched to a gene: 12. The CDR3 DNA sequence: TGCGCCAGCAGCCATGCTAGCCACCATAGCGGGAGGAACACCGGGGAGCTGTTTTTT. Translation: CASSHASHHSGRNTGELFF.

The CDR3 sequence is CASSEGRGKEKLFF. The CDR3 DNA is TGTGCCAGCAGTGAAGGCAGGGGGAAAGAAAAACTGTTTTTT. The chain combines TRBV2 with TRBJ1-4, with TRBD1 matching 7 bases. Germline CDR1 reads SNHLY; CDR2 reads FYNNEI. CDR3 length: 14 amino acids. The J segment lost 8 bases and the V segment lost 1 base, leaving 4 bases of the junction unmatched.

This clone was recorded only once. V usage is TRBV9 and J usage is TRBJ2-1; TRBD2 agrees at 12 bases. After removal of 4 bases from V and 6 bases from J, the junction contained 8 bases not matched to a gene. Germline V gene sequence: CDR1 SGDLS, CDR2 YYNGEE. The CDR3 runs to 16 residues. CDR3 sequence (DNA): TGTGCCAGCAGCCCCCGACTAGCGGGAGCCCCCAATGAGCAGTTCTTC. As protein: CASSPRLAGAPNEQFF.

This clone appeared a few times. The chain joins TRBV2 to TRBJ2-7; TRBD2 agrees at 7 bases. The V segment lost 2 bases and the J segment 4 bases; nucleotides outside the gene matches: 2. Germline CDR1 and CDR2: SNHLY and FYNNEI. The CDR3 is made up of 13 amino acids. The CDR3 DNA reads as TGTGCCAGCAGTGAAACGCGGGAGTACGAGCAGTACTTC. Translated, it gives CASSETREYEQYF.

The J gene is TRBJ2-1, the V gene TRBV28; D might be TRBD1 (5 bases). With 2 bases removed from V and 7 bases from J, the gap between germline ends came to 24 bases. This CDR3 region has 18 residues. Germline-derived CDR1 and CDR2 are MDHEN and SYDVKM. The DNA of the CDR3 is TGTGCCAGCAGTTTACTTAAGTACTGCAGGGTCAAGAGAAATGAGCAGTTCTTC. This gives the protein CASSLLKYCRVKRNEQFF.

The genes are TRBV28 and TRBJ2-7; 7 bases map to TRBD2. The CDR3 contains 15 residues. Germline V gene data show CDR1 as MDHEN and CDR2 as SYDVKM. V lost 3 bases to trimming and J lost 0 bases; unmatched junction nucleotides: 5. CDR3: CASSFPSGHSYEQYF. The CDR3 nucleotides read TGTGCCAGCAGTTTTCCTAGCGGACACTCCTACGAGCAGTACTTC.

This chain connects TRBV9 to TRBJ1-2, with no clear D. The germline V gene has CDR1 SGDLS and CDR2 YYNGEE. V was clipped by 3 bases and J by 7 bases, with 13 bases between them. The CDR3 extends over 13 amino acids. The CDR3 is CASSAELNGGYTF. In DNA, the CDR3 is TGTGCCAGCAGCGCGGAGCTAAATGGTGGCTACACCTTC.

This clone was found a few times. This chain connects TRBV6-1 to TRBJ1-3; D gene unclear. Trimming shortened V by 5 bases and J by 4 bases, and 9 bases separated the two germline ends. Germline-derived CDR1 and CDR2 are MNHNS and SASEGT. The CDR3 is made up of 13 amino acids. CDR3 protein: CASSTQHGNTIYF. CDR3 DNA: TGTGCCAGCAGTACCCAACACGGAAACACCATATATTTT.

This chain links TRBV11-2 with TRBJ1-5; TRBD1 matches 7 bases. The V segment lost 1 base and the J segment 0 bases; nucleotides outside the gene matches: 3. This CDR3 is built from 16 residues. Per germline, CDR1 SGHAT and CDR2 FQNNGV. This CDR3 is CASSLVTGDSNQPQHF. DNA for the CDR3: TGTGCCAGCAGCTTAGTCACAGGGGATAGCAATCAGCCCCAGCATTTT.

The chain uses TRBV4-1 and TRBJ2-1, with 9 bases lining up with TRBD1. Germline V gene data show CDR1 as MGHRA and CDR2 as YSYEKL. The CDR3 has 16 amino acids. Unmatched junction bases numbered 6, after V lost 4 bases and J lost 2 bases. CDR3 sequence reads: CASSPGDRETYNEQFF. CDR3 nucleotide sequence: TGCGCCAGCAGCCCCGGGGACAGGGAAACCTACAATGAGCAGTTCTTC.

The V gene is TRBV4-3, the J gene TRBJ2-1; D is ambiguous. The germline gives CDR1 LGHNA, CDR2 YSLEER. V shed 0 bases and J shed 5 bases, with 23 bases lying between them. The CDR3 has 19 residues. CDR3 loop: CASSQEFRGFIQEHNEQFF. The CDR3 coding sequence is TGCGCCAGCAGCCAAGAGTTTCGAGGCTTTATACAAGAACACAATGAGCAGTTCTTC.

Comments on this clone: Other DNA sequences in the same sample also yield this CDR3. The chain carries TRBV4-3 and TRBJ2-7; 7 bases match TRBD1. Trimming took 0 bases from V and 3 from J; bases not matched to a gene: 5. This CDR3 is built from 15 residues. From germline, CDR1 is LGHNA and CDR2 YSLEER. CDR3 DNA: TGCGCCAGCAGCCAAGAGTTGGCAGGGGGCTACGAGCAGTACTTC. It translates to CASSQELAGGYEQYF.

V is TRBV11-2 and J is TRBJ2-1; possibly TRBD1 for D (6 bases). V dropped 2 bases and J dropped 2 bases, with 13 bases sitting between them. The CDR3 runs to 16 residues. CDR1 and CDR2 (germline): SGHAT, FQNNGV. This chain's CDR3 is CASSLQGYEPYNEQFF. CDR3 in DNA: TGTGCCAGCAGCTTACAGGGGTACGAACCCTACAATGAGCAGTTCTTC.

The rearrangement uses TRBV7-2 and TRBJ2-7; TRBD2 aligns across 8 bases. CDR3 size: 18 residues. Germline V gene lookup returns CDR1 SGHTA and CDR2 FQGNSA. V shed 5 bases and J 3 bases; nucleotides not matched to a gene: 18. The CDR3 DNA reads TGTGCCAGCAGCAGCGACCGCACTAGCGGCAAGGGGGGCTACGAGCAGTACTTC. Amino acids: CASSSDRTSGKGGYEQYF.

The genes are TRBV29-1 and TRBJ2-7; TRBD1 matches 7 bases. V was clipped by 6 bases and J by 3 bases; unmatched bases: 8. From germline, CDR1 is SQVTM and CDR2 ANQGSEA. The CDR3 runs 13 residues. CDR3 loop: CSVGRDRLYEQYF. CDR3 coding DNA: TGCAGCGTGGGCCGGGACAGACTCTACGAGCAGTACTTC.

This rearrangement joins TRBV20-1 to TRBJ2-1; D is unclear. This CDR3 contains 9 residues. CDR1 is DFQATT and CDR2 is SNEGSKA in the germline V gene (reference sequence). V lost 6 bases, J lost 10 bases, and 7 bases lay in between. The CDR3 is CSATREQFF. The CDR3 bases are TGCAGTGCCACCCGGGAGCAGTTCTTC.

The V and J genes are TRBV2 and TRBJ1-2, with 9 bases that match TRBD1. This CDR3 region has 16 residues. Germline CDR1 and CDR2: SNHLY and FYNNEI. The junction had 10 bases not matched to a gene; V was cut back by 7 bases and J by 1 base. The CDR3 loop is CASKKQGAKVNYGYTF. Here the CDR3 DNA reads TGTGCCAGCAAAAAACAGGGGGCGAAAGTTAACTATGGCTACACCTTC.

The CDR3 loop is CASRGGDVAQYF. The CDR3 nucleotides are TGTGCCAGCAGGGGCGGGGACGTAGCTCAGTACTTC. The chain has TRBV5-5 and TRBJ2-7; a possible D gene is TRBD2 (6 bases). CDR3 length equals 12 residues. The V gene lost 5 bases and the J gene lost 10 bases, with 16 bases spanning the gap. Germline V lookup: CDR1 SGHKS, CDR2 YYEKEE (reference sequence).

This clone was seen only a few times. The gene calls are TRBV28 and TRBJ2-7; the match to TRBD1 covers 7 bases. The CDR3 covers 14 residues. Trimming took 6 bases from V and 0 from J; bases not matched to a gene: 5. Germline V CDR1 and CDR2: MDHEN, SYDVKM. The DNA for the CDR3 is TGTGCCAGCAGCCGGGACAGAAGCTCCTACGAGCAGTACTTC. This sequence encodes CASSRDRSSYEQYF.

The chain recombines TRBV6-1 with TRBJ2-4, with a possible D match to TRBD2 (6 bases). Trimming cost V 1 base and J 0 bases, with 13 bases left between them. The CDR3 covers 17 residues. From germline, CDR1 is MNHNS and CDR2 SASEGT. CDR3 protein: CASSEGTGGLAKNIQYF. CDR3 DNA sequence: TGTGCCAGCAGTGAAGGAACAGGAGGGTTAGCCAAAAACATTCAGTACTTC.